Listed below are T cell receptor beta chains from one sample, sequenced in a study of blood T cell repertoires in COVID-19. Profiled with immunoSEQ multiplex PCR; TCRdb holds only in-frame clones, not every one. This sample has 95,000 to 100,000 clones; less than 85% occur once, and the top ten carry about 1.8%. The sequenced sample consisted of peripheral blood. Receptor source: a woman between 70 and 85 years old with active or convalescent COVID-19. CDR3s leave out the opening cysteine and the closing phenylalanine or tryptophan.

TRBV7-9,ASKPTVDNEQF
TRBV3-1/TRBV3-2,ASSQDPWRGGGLSNTGELF
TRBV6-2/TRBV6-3,ASSARDRSPYEQY
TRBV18,ASSPTGTVSEKLF
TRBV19,ASKPSGGANEQF
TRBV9,ASSVDGGEQY
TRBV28,ASSTLAAYSNEQF
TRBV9,ASSVSETSGSFSYNEQF
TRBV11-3,ASGGASYNEQF
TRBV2,ASSRGRGDRGINEQY
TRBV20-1,SASINGGPGADTQY
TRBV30,AWSVLRTAYGYT
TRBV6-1,ASSEGDRVYGYT